This section outlines one TCR beta chain sequence together with its context. Its specificity is not known. This sample was included in a study of T cells in Graves' hyperthyroidism and ophthalmopathy. It was uncontrolled infection, other autoimmune disease, pregnancy or lactation that excluded patients. Diagnoses used clinical symptoms, serum thyroxine and TRAb, thyroid ultrasound and orbital computed tomography. Study-level results: Stable hyperthyroidism and ophthalmopathy were separated using 13 V-J signatures. Ophthalmopathy, which appeared later, was predicted by the model a median 6.5 months before onset.

Germline CDR1 reads SGHAT; CDR2 reads FQDESV (reference sequence). CDR3 length: 14 amino acids. Deletions cut 3 bases from V and 0 bases from J, with 8 bases between. Researchers amplified the TCR beta CDR3 regions from RNA transcripts. First-round RT-PCR of the TCR CDR3 relied on the HTBI primer set. In TCRdb, the multiplex PCR reads were re-called with MiXCR into one record per CDR3 protein. The table has hundreds of thousands of distinct CDR3 sequences, 38% seen once; the top ten hold around 9.3%. This sequence joins TRBV11-1 and TRBJ1-2; D gene uncertain. The TCR comes from a man between 18 and 29 years old with Graves' hyperthyroidism. Sequenced: blood. DNA for the CDR3: TGTGCCAGCAGCTTGGACCTCGCTAACTATGGCTACACCTTC. Residues: CASSLDLANYGYTF.